What follows are 8 T cell receptor beta chains derived from one specimen sequenced in a study of CD8 T cells in Susac syndrome (dated by TCRdb to about 2019). The library was generated by the immunoSEQ multiplex PCR assay. RNA was extracted with the RNeasy kit and about 0.5 to 1 ug was reverse transcribed using random hexamers. TCRdb cleaned the public reads at Q25 with fastp, built clones with MiXCR and kept in-frame beta chains. Rows merge per CDR3 protein into single entries with the most common DNA and genes. The sample table records some 300,000 distinct CDR3 sequences; around 89% of these occur just once. Approximately 0.18% of the sample goes to the ten largest clones. The sample was CD8+ T cells from PBMCs. Receptors were obtained from a human donor with multiple sclerosis.

J is TRBJ2-5 and V is TRBV29-1, with TRBD1 as a possible D gene (5 bases). V shed 1 base and J shed 2 bases, with 11 bases lying between them. This CDR3 has 14 residues. From germline, CDR1 is SQVTM and CDR2 ANQGSEA. CDR3 amino acids: CSVEGLDRQETQYF. The CDR3 DNA sequence: TGCAGCGTTGAAGGTCTCGACAGACAAGAGACCCAGTACTTC. Looking up the rest from reference TRBV29-1 and TRBJ2-5 gives the full variable domain: SAVISQKPSRDICQRGTSLTIQCQVDSQVTMMFWYRQQPGQSLTLIATANQGSEATYESGFVIDKFPISRPNLTFSTLTVSNMSPEDSSIYLCSVEGLDRQETQYFGPGTRLLVL.

The V call is TRBV12-3 or TRBV12-4, the J call TRBJ2-5, with D uncertain. The V end lost 5 bases, the J end lost 5 bases, and 12 bases lay between the germline ends. CDR3 length: 13 residues. The CDR3 region is CASSVGSLETQYF. The CDR3 DNA is TGTGCCAGCAGTGTAGGTAGCCTGGAGACCCAGTACTTC.

The chain has TRBV12-3 or TRBV12-4 and TRBJ2-1; D remains unclear. The ends were cut back, 1 base at V and 8 bases at J, with 12 bases in the middle. This CDR3 comprises 14 residues. The CDR3 DNA reads as TGTGCCAGCAGTTTAGGCTCCCCCACGGATGAGCAGTTCTTC. Its translation is CASSLGSPTDEQFF.

This chain uses TRBV15 with TRBJ2-5, with 11 bases identical to TRBD2. This CDR3 has 16 amino acids. The junction had 6 bases not matched to a gene; V was cut back by 2 bases and J by 4 bases. Germline V gene data show CDR1 as LNHNV and CDR2 as YYDKDF (reference sequence). Here the CDR3 reads CATSRSRLAGPETQYF. The CDR3, as DNA: TGTGCCACCAGCAGATCACGACTAGCGGGGCCAGAGACCCAGTACTTC.

V usage is TRBV7-8 and J usage is TRBJ2-5; possibly TRBD1 or TRBD2 for D (5 bases each). Trimming removed 7 bases at V and 4 bases at J, with 13 bases between. The CDR3 contains 13 residues. CDR1 is SGHVS, CDR2 FQNEAQ, per germline. This CDR3 reads CASTGWGRETQYF. The CDR3 nucleotides are TGTGCCAGCACCGGCTGGGGGAGAGAGACCCAGTACTTC.

The gene calls are TRBV25-1 and TRBJ2-1; maybe TRBD2 (5 bases). V shed 5 bases and J shed 9 bases, with 11 bases lying between them. From germline, CDR1 is MGHDK and CDR2 SYGVNS. The CDR3 has 12 amino acids. The chain's CDR3 is CASSPQEAEQFF. The CDR3 DNA follows: TGTGCCAGCAGTCCCCAGGAGGCTGAGCAGTTCTTC.

The J gene is TRBJ2-7, the V gene TRBV5-1; D remains ambiguous. This CDR3 has 13 amino acids. Per the germline V gene, CDR1 is SGHRS and CDR2 is YFSETQ. The ends were cut back, 5 bases at V and 3 bases at J, with 12 bases in the middle. The CDR3 is CASRWTESYEQYF. The CDR3 bases are TGCGCCAGCAGATGGACGGAAAGCTACGAGCAGTACTTC.

The rearrangement joins TRBV7-9 to TRBJ1-1, with D unresolved. CDR3 length: 13 residues. CDR1 and CDR2 (germline): SEHNR, FQNEAQ (reference sequence). V lost 5 bases to trimming and J lost 1 base, with 8 bases between them. The chain's CDR3 is CASSPEANTEAFF. CDR3 nucleotide sequence: TGTGCCAGCAGCCCCGAAGCGAACACTGAAGCTTTCTTT.